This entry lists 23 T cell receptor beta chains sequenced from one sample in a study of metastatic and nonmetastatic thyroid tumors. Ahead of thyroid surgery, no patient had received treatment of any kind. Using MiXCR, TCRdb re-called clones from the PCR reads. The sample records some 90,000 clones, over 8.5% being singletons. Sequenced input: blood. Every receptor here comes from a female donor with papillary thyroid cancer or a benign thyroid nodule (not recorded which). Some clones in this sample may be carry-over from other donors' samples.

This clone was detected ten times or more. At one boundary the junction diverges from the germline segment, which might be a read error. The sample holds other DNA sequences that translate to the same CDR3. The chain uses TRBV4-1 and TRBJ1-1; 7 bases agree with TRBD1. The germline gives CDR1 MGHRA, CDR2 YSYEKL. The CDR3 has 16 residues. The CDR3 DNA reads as TGCGCCAGCAGCCAAGTACAGGGGAATGTGAACACTGAAGCTTTCTTC. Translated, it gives CASSQVQGNVNTEAFF.

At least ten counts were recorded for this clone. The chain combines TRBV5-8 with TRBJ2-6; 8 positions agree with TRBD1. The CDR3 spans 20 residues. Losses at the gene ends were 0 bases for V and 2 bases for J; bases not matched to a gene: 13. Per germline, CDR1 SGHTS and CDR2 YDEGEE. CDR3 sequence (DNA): TGTGCCAGCAGCTTGGGAAGATTTCATTTCAGGGGGCCTGGGGCCAACGTCCTGACTTTC. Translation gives CASSLGRFHFRGPGANVLTF.

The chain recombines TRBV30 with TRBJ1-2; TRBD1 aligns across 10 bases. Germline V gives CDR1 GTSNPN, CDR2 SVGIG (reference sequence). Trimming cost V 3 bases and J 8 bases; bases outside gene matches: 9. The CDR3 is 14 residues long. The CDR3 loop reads CAWRGQGTPRGYTF. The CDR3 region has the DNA TGTGCCTGGAGGGGACAGGGGACCCCTCGAGGCTACACCTTC.

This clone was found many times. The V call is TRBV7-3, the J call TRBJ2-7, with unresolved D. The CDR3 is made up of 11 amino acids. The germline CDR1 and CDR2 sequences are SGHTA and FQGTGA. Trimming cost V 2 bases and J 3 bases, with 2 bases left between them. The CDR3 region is CASSLHYEQYF. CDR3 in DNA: TGTGCCAGCAGCTTACACTACGAGCAGTACTTC. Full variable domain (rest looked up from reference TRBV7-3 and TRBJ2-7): GAGVSQTPSNKVTEKGKYVELRCDPISGHTALYWYRQSLGQGPEFLIYFQGTGAADDSGLPNDRFFAVRPEGSVSTLKIQRTERGDSAVYLCASSLHYEQYFGPGTRLTVT.

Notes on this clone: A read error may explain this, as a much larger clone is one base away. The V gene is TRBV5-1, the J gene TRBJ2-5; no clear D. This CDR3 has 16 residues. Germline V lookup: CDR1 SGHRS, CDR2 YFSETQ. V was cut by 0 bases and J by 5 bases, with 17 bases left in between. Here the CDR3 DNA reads TGCGCCAGCAGCTTGGCGCCCCAGCGTTCGGTGGAGACCCAGTACTTC. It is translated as CASSLAPQRSVETQYF.

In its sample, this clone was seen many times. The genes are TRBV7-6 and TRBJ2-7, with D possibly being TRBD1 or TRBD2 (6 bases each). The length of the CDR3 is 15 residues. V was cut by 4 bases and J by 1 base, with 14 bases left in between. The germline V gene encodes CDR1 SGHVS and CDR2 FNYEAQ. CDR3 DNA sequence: TGTGCCAGCAGCTCTAGCTTAGGGGGGTCCTACGAGCAGTACTTC. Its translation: CASSSSLGGSYEQYF.

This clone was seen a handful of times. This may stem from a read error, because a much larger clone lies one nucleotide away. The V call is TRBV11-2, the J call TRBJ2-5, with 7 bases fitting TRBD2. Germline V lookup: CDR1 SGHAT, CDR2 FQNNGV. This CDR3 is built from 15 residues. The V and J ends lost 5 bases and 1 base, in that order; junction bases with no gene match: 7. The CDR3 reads CASSPTTSVQETQYF. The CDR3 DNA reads TGTGCCAGCAGCCCAACCACTAGCGTCCAAGAGACCCAGTACTTC.

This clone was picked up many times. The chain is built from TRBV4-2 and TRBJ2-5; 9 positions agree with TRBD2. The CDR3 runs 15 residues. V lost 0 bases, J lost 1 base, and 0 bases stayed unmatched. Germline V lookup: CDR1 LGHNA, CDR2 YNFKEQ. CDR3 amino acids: CASSQERGGQETQYF. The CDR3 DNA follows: TGTGCCAGCAGCCAAGAGCGGGGGGGCCAAGAGACCCAGTACTTC.

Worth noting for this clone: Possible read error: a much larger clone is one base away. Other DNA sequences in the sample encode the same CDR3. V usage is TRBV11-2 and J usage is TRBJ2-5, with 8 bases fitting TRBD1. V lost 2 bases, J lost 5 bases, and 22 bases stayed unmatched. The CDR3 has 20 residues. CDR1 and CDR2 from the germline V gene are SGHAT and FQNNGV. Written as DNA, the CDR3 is TGTGCCAGCAGCTTATATCCACCGACAGGGGTTGTCATATTTAGGGAGACCCAGTACTTC. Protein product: CASSLYPPTGVVIFRETQYF.

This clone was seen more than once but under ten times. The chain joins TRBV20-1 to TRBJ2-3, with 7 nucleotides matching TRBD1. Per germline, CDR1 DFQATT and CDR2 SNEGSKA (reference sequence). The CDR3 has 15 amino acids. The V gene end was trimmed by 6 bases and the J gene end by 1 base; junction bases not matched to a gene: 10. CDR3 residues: CSAERQGEGTDTQYF. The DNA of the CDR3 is TGCAGTGCCGAGCGACAGGGCGAGGGCACAGATACGCAGTATTTT.

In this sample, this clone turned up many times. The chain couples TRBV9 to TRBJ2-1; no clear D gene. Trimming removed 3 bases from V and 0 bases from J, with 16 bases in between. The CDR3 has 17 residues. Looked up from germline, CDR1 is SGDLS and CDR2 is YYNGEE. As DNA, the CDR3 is TGTGCCAGCAGCGGAAGACGGTCCCCAAGCTCCTACAATGAGCAGTTCTTC. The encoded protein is CASSGRRSPSSYNEQFF.

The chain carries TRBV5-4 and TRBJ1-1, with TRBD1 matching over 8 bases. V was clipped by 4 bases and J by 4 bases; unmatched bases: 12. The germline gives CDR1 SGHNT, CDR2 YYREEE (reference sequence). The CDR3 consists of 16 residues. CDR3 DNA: TGTGCCAGCAGCCTAATGTGGACAGGGTTTAGCACTGAAGCTTTCTTT. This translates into CASSLMWTGFSTEAFF.

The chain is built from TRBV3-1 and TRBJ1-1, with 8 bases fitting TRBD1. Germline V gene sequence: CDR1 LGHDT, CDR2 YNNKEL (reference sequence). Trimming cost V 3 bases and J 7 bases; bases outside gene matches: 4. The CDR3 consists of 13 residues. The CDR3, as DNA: TGTGCCAGCAGCCACCGGGACAGGAGTGAAGCTTTCTTT. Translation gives CASSHRDRSEAFF. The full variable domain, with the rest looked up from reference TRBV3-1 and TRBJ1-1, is DTAVSQTPKYLVTQMGNDKSIKCEQNLGHDTMYWYKQDSKKFLKIMFSYNNKELIINETVPNRFSPKSPDKAHLNLHINSLELGDSAVYFCASSHRDRSEAFFGQGTRLTVV.

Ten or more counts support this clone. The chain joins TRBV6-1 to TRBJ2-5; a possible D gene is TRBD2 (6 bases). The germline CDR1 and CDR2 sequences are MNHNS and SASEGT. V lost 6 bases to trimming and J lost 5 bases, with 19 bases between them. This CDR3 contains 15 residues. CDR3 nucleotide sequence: TGTGCCAGCAGCGAGACGCAGGAGGGATACGAGACCCAGTACTTC. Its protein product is CASSETQEGYETQYF.

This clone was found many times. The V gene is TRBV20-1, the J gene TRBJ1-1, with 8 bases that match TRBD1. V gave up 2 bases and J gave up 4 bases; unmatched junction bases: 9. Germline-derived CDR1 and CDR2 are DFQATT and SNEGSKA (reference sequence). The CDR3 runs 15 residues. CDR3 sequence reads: CSARTTGAMGTEAFF. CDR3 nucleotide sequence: TGCAGTGCTAGAACGACAGGGGCGATGGGCACTGAAGCTTTCTTT.

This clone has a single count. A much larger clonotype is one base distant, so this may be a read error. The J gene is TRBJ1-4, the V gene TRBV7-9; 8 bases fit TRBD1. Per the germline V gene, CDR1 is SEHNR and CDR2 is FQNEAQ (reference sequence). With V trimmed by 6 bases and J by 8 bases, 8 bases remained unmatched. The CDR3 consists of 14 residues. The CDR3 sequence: CASRPGQGGEKLFF. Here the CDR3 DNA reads TGTGCCAGCAGACCTGGACAGGGAGGGGAAAAACTGTTTTTT.

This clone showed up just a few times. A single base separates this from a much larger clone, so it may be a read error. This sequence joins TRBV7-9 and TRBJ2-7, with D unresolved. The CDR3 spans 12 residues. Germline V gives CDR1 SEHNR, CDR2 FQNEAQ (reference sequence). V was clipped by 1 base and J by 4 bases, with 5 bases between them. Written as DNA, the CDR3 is TGTGCCAGCAGCTTAGTACAGTACGAGCAGTACTTC. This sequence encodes CASSLVQYEQYF.

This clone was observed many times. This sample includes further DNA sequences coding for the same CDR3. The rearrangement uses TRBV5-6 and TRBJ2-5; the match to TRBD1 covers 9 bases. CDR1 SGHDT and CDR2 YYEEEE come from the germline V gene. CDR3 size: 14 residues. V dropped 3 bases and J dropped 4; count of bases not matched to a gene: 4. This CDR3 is CASSWGQGGETQYF. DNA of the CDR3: TGTGCCAGCAGCTGGGGACAGGGAGGAGAGACCCAGTACTTC.

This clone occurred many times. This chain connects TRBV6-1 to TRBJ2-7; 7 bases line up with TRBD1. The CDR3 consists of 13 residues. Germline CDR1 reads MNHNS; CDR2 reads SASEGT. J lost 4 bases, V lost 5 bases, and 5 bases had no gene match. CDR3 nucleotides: TGTGCCAGCAGTTTCGGGACAGAGTACGAGCAGTACTTC. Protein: CASSFGTEYEQYF.

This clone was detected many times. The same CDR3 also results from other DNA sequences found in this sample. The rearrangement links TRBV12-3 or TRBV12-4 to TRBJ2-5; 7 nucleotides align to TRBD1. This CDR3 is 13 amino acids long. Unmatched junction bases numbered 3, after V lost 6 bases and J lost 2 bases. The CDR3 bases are TGTGCCAGCAGAAGGGGGCGACAAGAGACCCAGTACTTC. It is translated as CASRRGRQETQYF.

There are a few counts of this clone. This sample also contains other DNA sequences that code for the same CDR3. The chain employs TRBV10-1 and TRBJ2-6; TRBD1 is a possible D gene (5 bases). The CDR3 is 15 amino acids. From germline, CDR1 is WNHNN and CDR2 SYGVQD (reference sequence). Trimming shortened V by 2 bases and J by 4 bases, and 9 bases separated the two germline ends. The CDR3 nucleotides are TGCGCCAGCAGTGAGGGGGCTCCCGGGGCCAACGTCCTGACTTTC. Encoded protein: CASSEGAPGANVLTF.

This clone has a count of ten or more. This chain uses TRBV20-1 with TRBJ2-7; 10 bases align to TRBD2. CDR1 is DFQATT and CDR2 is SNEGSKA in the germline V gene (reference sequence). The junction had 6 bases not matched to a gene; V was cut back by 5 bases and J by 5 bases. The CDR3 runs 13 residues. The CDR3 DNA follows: TGCAGTGCTCAGCGGGGGGGCCGGAACGAGCAGTACTTC. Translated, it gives CSAQRGGRNEQYF.

The CDR3 DNA sequence: TGTGCCAGCAGTTCCCAGGGGTACACCGGGGAGCTGTTTTTT. Amino acid sequence: CASSSQGYTGELFF. The rearrangement uses TRBV7-2 and TRBJ2-2; D might be TRBD1 (6 bases). V was pared by 6 bases and J by 3 bases, with 11 bases between. Germline-derived CDR1 and CDR2 are SGHTA and FQGNSA. This CDR3 has 14 residues.